These 27 T cell receptor beta chains share one sample of origin, sequenced in a study of blood T cell repertoires in COVID-19. Sequencing was performed with immunoSEQ multiplex PCR; in TCRdb, only in-frame clones are kept and a portion is missing. The sample carries around 220,000 clones, roughly 87% recorded once. The sample consisted of peripheral blood. Every receptor here comes from a man aged 35 to 55 with active or convalescent COVID-19.

The sample holds a few counts of this clone. V is TRBV2 and J is TRBJ2-7; D is unclear. Germline assignment: CDR1 SNHLY and CDR2 FYNNEI. The V end lost 8 bases, the J end lost 6 bases, and 14 bases lay between the germline ends. The length of the CDR3 is 12 residues. CDR3: CASHQVPREQYF. The CDR3 DNA sequence: TGTGCCAGCCACCAGGTCCCTCGCGAGCAGTACTTC.

This chain uses TRBV7-9 with TRBJ1-3; D not certain. CDR1 is SEHNR and CDR2 is FQNEAQ in the germline V gene (reference sequence). The germline V and J ends were trimmed by 5 bases and 4 bases, with 12 bases remaining between them. There are 14 residues in the CDR3. The CDR3 is CASSPLGEGNTIYF. CDR3 DNA sequence: TGTGCCAGCAGCCCCTTGGGCGAAGGAAACACCATATATTTT.

The table lists this clone with a count of one. The chain uses TRBV5-1 and TRBJ2-3; 7 nucleotides align to TRBD2. The V segment lost 4 bases and the J segment 2 bases; nucleotides outside the gene matches: 4. Germline CDR1 reads SGHRS; CDR2 reads YFSETQ. The CDR3 covers 14 residues. In DNA, the CDR3 is TGCGCCAGCAGCAAAGGGACTACCACAGATACGCAGTATTTT. Protein sequence: CASSKGTTTDTQYF.

The J gene is TRBJ2-7, the V gene TRBV11-2; 7 positions agree with TRBD1. The CDR3 contains 14 residues. Trimming at V came to 6 bases and at J to 3 bases, leaving 8 bases not matched to a gene. Germline V lookup: CDR1 SGHAT, CDR2 FQNNGV. In DNA, the CDR3 is TGTGCCAGCAGTCCAGAAGGACAGGTCTACGAGCAGTACTTC. Translated, it gives CASSPEGQVYEQYF.

The chain carries TRBV10-1 and TRBJ1-2; possibly TRBD1 for D (5 bases). From germline, CDR1 is WNHNN and CDR2 SYGVQD (reference sequence). CDR3 length: 14 amino acids. V was cut by 7 bases and J by 4 bases, with 16 bases left in between. The CDR3 DNA is TGCGCCAGCACCGACCAGGAGGGGCCCTATGGCTACACCTTC. It specifies CASTDQEGPYGYTF.

The chain recombines TRBV27 with TRBJ2-1, with 14 bases identical to TRBD2. J was trimmed by 7 bases and V by 4 bases; bases with no gene match: 3. Per germline, CDR1 MNHEY and CDR2 SMNVEV (reference sequence). The CDR3 covers 15 residues. The DNA for the CDR3 is TGTGCCAGCAGTTGGGGACTAGCGGGAGAGAATGAGCAGTTCTTC. This encodes CASSWGLAGENEQFF.

This clone was detected only once. The chain employs TRBV4-1 and TRBJ1-2, with D possibly matching TRBD1 (5 bases). Germline CDR1 reads MGHRA; CDR2 reads YSYEKL. The ends were cut back, 1 base at V and 7 bases at J, with 22 bases in the middle. This CDR3 has 17 amino acids. As DNA, the CDR3 is TGCGCCAGCAGCCAAGCTCTTTCCGGGCTCTCGGGGGGTGGCTACACCTTC. This sequence encodes CASSQALSGLSGGGYTF.

This chain joins TRBV29-1 and TRBJ2-7; a possible D gene is TRBD2 (6 bases). This CDR3 has 12 residues. Germline values: CDR1 SQVTM, CDR2 ANQGSEA. The V end was cut by 3 bases, the J end by 4 bases, with 10 bases between. As DNA, the CDR3 is TGCAGCGTTGATGGGCGGGGATACGAGCAGTACTTC. Translated, it gives CSVDGRGYEQYF.

This rearrangement joins TRBV19 to TRBJ2-3; TRBD2 is a possible D gene (6 bases). Germline CDR1 reads LNHDA; CDR2 reads SQIVND (reference sequence). CDR3 length: 13 residues. V lost 10 bases and J 0 bases, leaving 11 bases between the germline ends. The CDR3 sequence: CATGRTSTDTQYF. The CDR3 DNA is TGTGCCACTGGGAGGACTAGCACAGATACGCAGTATTTT.

V usage is TRBV28 and J usage is TRBJ1-2; tentative D call: TRBD1 (5 bases). Germline V gene data show CDR1 as MDHEN and CDR2 as SYDVKM. The CDR3 covers 15 residues. The ends were cut back, 6 bases at V and 1 base at J, with 15 bases in the middle. CDR3 protein: CASRGAGIFNYGYTF. As DNA, the CDR3 is TGTGCCAGCAGAGGGGCAGGGATATTTAACTATGGCTACACCTTC.

This clone was counted a single time. The chain combines TRBV15 with TRBJ1-2; 12 bases match TRBD1. The germline gives CDR1 LNHNV, CDR2 YYDKDF (reference sequence). The ends lost 4 bases at V and 4 bases at J; junction bases unmatched: 10. This CDR3 spans 17 amino acids. The CDR3 spells CATSTWGQGAAGYGYTF. The CDR3 DNA is TGTGCCACCAGCACGTGGGGACAGGGGGCCGCTGGCTATGGCTACACCTTC. Filled out from reference TRBV15 and TRBJ1-2, the complete variable domain reads DAMVIQNPRYQVTQFGKPVTLSCSQTLNHNVMYWYQQKSSQAPKLLFHYYDKDFNNEADTPDNFQSRRPNTSFCFLDIRSPGLGDTAMYLCATSTWGQGAAGYGYTFGSGTRLTVV.

The chain carries TRBV15 and TRBJ1-5, with D possibly being TRBD1 (6 bases). Germline CDR1 and CDR2: LNHNV and YYDKDF (reference sequence). This CDR3 region has 15 residues. Trimming pared 1 base from V and 4 bases from J, leaving 11 bases between. CDR3 amino acids: CATSRGDIPNQPQHF. CDR3 DNA sequence: TGTGCCACCAGCAGAGGGGACATCCCAAATCAGCCCCAGCATTTT.

The chain is built from TRBV28 and TRBJ1-3; D perhaps matches TRBD1 (6 bases). In germline, CDR1 is MDHEN, CDR2 SYDVKM. CDR3 length: 17 amino acids. Trimming stripped 8 bases from V and 0 bases from J, with 20 bases between. In nucleotides, the CDR3 is TGTGCCAGCGAGGCCAGGGGTGAGCTTCTCTCTGGAAACACCATATATTTT. Its protein product is CASEARGELLSGNTIYF. The full variable domain, with the rest looked up from reference TRBV28 and TRBJ1-3, is DVKVTQSSRYLVKRTGEKVFLECVQDMDHENMFWYRQDPGLGLRLIYFSYDVKMKEKGDIPEGYSVSREKKERFSLILESASTNQTSMYLCASEARGELLSGNTIYFGEGSWLTVV.

This clone was seen only once. The chain is built from TRBV19 and TRBJ1-1, with D perhaps TRBD1 (6 bases). V gave up 5 bases and J gave up 1 base, with 11 bases separating them. Germline V gene data show CDR1 as LNHDA and CDR2 as SQIVND (reference sequence). The length of the CDR3 is 14 residues. The CDR3 bases are TGTGCCAGTAGTCCCCGGACAGAGAACACTGAAGCTTTCTTT. Its protein is CASSPRTENTEAFF.

The CDR3 coding sequence is TGTGCCAGCGCTGGACAGACTAATGAAAAACTGTTTTTT. Its translation: CASAGQTNEKLFF. The chain joins TRBV18 to TRBJ1-4; D is possibly TRBD1 (6 bases). CDR3 size: 13 residues. V dropped 8 bases and J dropped 2 bases, with 9 bases sitting between them. Looked up from germline, CDR1 is KGHSH and CDR2 is LQKENI.

The chain is built from TRBV7-8 and TRBJ1-6; 8 positions agree with TRBD1. CDR1 is SGHVS, CDR2 FQNEAQ, per germline. The CDR3 covers 13 residues. V gave up 5 bases and J gave up 10 bases; unmatched junction bases: 4. CDR3 DNA sequence: TGTGCCAGCAGCCGCGACAGGGGATCACCCCTCCACTTT. This translates into CASSRDRGSPLHF.

The V call is TRBV6-1, the J call TRBJ1-5; D ambiguous. Trimming left V 3 bases short and J 7 bases short, with 10 bases between. CDR3 length: 13 amino acids. Germline CDR1 reads MNHNS; CDR2 reads SASEGT. The DNA for the CDR3 is TGTGCCAGCAGTGAGCGTCCCGGGCAGCCCCAGCATTTT. Protein: CASSERPGQPQHF.

V usage is TRBV9 and J usage is TRBJ1-3; no reliable D call. CDR3 length equals 15 residues. The germline V and J ends were trimmed by 0 bases and 4 bases, with 11 bases remaining between them. CDR1 and CDR2 (germline): SGDLS, YYNGEE. CDR3 bases: TGTGCCAGCAGCGTAGACCCCGGTGCCGGAAACACCATATATTTT. Protein product: CASSVDPGAGNTIYF.

The chain employs TRBV29-1 and TRBJ2-1, with 7 nucleotides matching TRBD1. The CDR3 runs to 13 residues. With V trimmed by 4 bases and J by 10 bases, 10 bases remained unmatched. Germline-derived CDR1 and CDR2 are SQVTM and ANQGSEA. The CDR3 region has the DNA TGCAGCGTTGGGGACAGATCCTCTACGGAGCAGTTCTTC. Its protein is CSVGDRSSTEQFF.

The chain couples TRBV19 to TRBJ2-3; 7 bases map to TRBD1. The junction had 19 bases not matched to a gene; V was cut back by 8 bases and J by 5 bases. CDR3 length: 17 amino acids. The V gene's germline CDR1 is LNHDA and CDR2 SQIVND (reference sequence). The CDR3 here is CASGTPGQTKVGDTQYF. The CDR3, as DNA: TGTGCCAGTGGCACACCGGGACAGACTAAGGTGGGAGATACGCAGTATTTT. The whole variable domain, filled in from reference TRBV19 and TRBJ2-3, reads DGGITQSPKYLFRKEGQNVTLSCEQNLNHDAMYWYRQDPGQGLRLIYYSQIVNDFQKGDIAEGYSVSREKKESFPLTVTSAQKNPTAFYLCASGTPGQTKVGDTQYFGPGTRLTVL.

The chain is built from TRBV18 and TRBJ2-7; 11 nucleotides match TRBD2. Germline CDR1 and CDR2: KGHSH and LQKENI. Trimming cost V 3 bases and J 7 bases; bases outside gene matches: 8. This CDR3 is built from 15 residues. The CDR3 nucleotides are TGTGCCAGCTCACCCCCCGGGACTAGCGGCAGGGAGCAGTACTTC. Translated: CASSPPGTSGREQYF.

This sequence joins TRBV28 and TRBJ2-7; D may be TRBD2 (6 bases). V lost 8 bases to trimming and J lost 3 bases, with 20 bases between them. From germline, CDR1 is MDHEN and CDR2 SYDVKM. This CDR3 comprises 15 residues. The CDR3 coding sequence is TGTGCCAGCTCCGCCGGAGGCGGGACCAACTACGAGCAGTACTTC. Protein sequence: CASSAGGGTNYEQYF.

Comment on this clone: The germline gene is not matched at one end of the junction; a read error may be the cause. The V gene is TRBV7-9, the J gene TRBJ2-4, with 7 bases matching TRBD1. This CDR3 spans 11 amino acids. The germline V gene has CDR1 SEHNR and CDR2 FQNEAQ (reference sequence). DNA of the CDR3: TGTGCCAGCAGCTTAGGGGGGACAGAAAGCTTC. This gives the protein CASSLGGTESF.

CDR3 residues: CASSAAGTEQYF. The CDR3 DNA is TGTGCCAGCAGTGCGGCGGGGACTGAGCAGTACTTC. This sequence joins TRBV2 and TRBJ2-7; the D gene is possibly TRBD2 (6 bases). Germline CDR1 SNHLY, CDR2 FYNNEI. The V end lost 4 bases, the J end lost 7 bases, and 11 bases lay between the germline ends. There are 12 residues in the CDR3.

In the case of this clone: This sample includes further DNA sequences coding for the same CDR3. The V gene is TRBV9, the J gene TRBJ2-7; 9 bases line up with TRBD1. The CDR3 extends over 15 amino acids. CDR1 and CDR2 (germline): SGDLS, YYNGEE. Trimming removed 4 bases from V and 2 bases from J; junction bases left unmatched: 7. The chain's CDR3 is CASSPGGTGTYEQYF. In DNA, the CDR3 is TGTGCCAGCAGCCCTGGGGGGACAGGGACCTACGAGCAGTACTTC.

The chain links TRBV7-8 to TRBJ1-2; D possibly corresponds to TRBD1 (6 bases). Germline V gene data show CDR1 as SGHVS and CDR2 as FQNEAQ. This CDR3 comprises 13 residues. The ends were cut back, 0 bases at V and 4 bases at J, with 6 bases in the middle. This CDR3 reads CASSLAGAYGYTF. The CDR3 DNA reads as TGTGCCAGCAGCTTAGCGGGGGCCTATGGCTACACCTTC.

The chain combines TRBV9 with TRBJ1-1; no reliable D call. The V gene's germline CDR1 is SGDLS and CDR2 YYNGEE. V lost 0 bases, J lost 4 bases, and 7 bases lay in between. The CDR3 sequence is 13 residues long. CDR3 sequence reads: CASSVVETTEAFF. The CDR3 DNA reads TGTGCCAGCAGCGTAGTGGAGACCACTGAAGCTTTCTTT. The whole variable domain, filled in from reference TRBV9 and TRBJ1-1, reads DSGVTQTPKHLITATGQRVTLRCSPRSGDLSVYWYQQSLDQGLQFLIQYYNGEERAKGNILERFSAQQFPDLHSELNLSSLELGDSALYFCASSVVETTEAFFGQGTRLTVV.